This is a list of T cell receptor beta chains from one sample in a study of multiple sclerosis patients with progressive multifocal leukoencephalopathy. Produced via immunoSEQ multiplex PCR; TCRdb's table is partial and in-frame only. This table holds more than 20,000 clones, around 93% found once. This specimen consisted of PBMCs, obtained from a patient treated with natalizumab. The source is a man between 25 and 39 years old with multiple sclerosis. Each CDR3 is given with its conserved first and last residue. Each record gives: V gene, CDR3 protein.

V gene: TRBV15
CDR3 protein: CATSRDLRQGWEKLFF

V gene: TRBV30
CDR3 protein: CAWRGGPGGPQHF

V gene: TRBV10-3
CDR3 protein: CAISESGVSEQFF

V gene: TRBV12-5
CDR3 protein: CASGPLDGRAFF

V gene: TRBV11-2
CDR3 protein: CASSPTGTSANFNEQFF

V gene: TRBV19
CDR3 protein: CASSSDRGGIQYF

V gene: TRBV6-5
CDR3 protein: CASSPLRAPGEKLFF

V gene: TRBV23-1
CDR3 protein: CASSQEGGGQPQHF

V gene: TRBV6-6
CDR3 protein: CASSPQPNYGYTF

V gene: TRBV7-2
CDR3 protein: CASSLVAGSSTEAFF